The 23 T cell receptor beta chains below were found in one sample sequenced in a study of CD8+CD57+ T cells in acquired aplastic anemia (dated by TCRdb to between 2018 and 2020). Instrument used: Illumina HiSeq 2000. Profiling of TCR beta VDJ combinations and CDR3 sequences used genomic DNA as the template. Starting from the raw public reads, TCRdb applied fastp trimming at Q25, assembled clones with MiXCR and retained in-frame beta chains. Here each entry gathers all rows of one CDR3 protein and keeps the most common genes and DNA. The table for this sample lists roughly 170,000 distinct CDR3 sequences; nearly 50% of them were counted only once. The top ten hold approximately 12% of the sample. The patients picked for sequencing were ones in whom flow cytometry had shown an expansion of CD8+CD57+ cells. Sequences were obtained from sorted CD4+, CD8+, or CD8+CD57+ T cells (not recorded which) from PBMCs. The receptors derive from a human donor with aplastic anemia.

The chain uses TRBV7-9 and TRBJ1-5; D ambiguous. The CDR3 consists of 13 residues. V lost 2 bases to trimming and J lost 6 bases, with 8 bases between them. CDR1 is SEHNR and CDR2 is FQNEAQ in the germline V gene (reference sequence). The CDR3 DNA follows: TGTGCCAGCAGCTTATGGGGAGGTCAGCCCCAGCATTTT. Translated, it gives CASSLWGGQPQHF.

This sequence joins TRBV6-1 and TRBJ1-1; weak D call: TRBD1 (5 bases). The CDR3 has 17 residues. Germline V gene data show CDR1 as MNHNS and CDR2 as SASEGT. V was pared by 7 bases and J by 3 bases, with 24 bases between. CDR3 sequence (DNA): TGTGCCAGCACCCTAACCGCCCTTTCCGGGGGGTACACTGAAGCTTTCTTT. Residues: CASTLTALSGGYTEAFF.

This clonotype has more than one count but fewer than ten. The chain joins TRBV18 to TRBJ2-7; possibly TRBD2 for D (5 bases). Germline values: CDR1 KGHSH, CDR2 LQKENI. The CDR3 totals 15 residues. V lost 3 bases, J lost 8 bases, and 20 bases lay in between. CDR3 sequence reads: CASSPLTAAEAKQYF. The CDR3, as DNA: TGTGCCAGCTCACCCCTCACAGCGGCCGAAGCCAAGCAGTACTTC.

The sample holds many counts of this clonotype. CDR3 in amino acids: CATSSGGDDEQYF. DNA of the CDR3: TGTGCCACCTCAAGCGGGGGGGACGACGAGCAGTACTTC. The chain joins TRBV7-3 to TRBJ2-7, with 10 bases fitting TRBD2. Trimming removed 10 bases from V and 5 bases from J; junction bases left unmatched: 8. Germline lookup yields CDR1 SGHTA and CDR2 FQGTGA. This CDR3 has 13 amino acids.

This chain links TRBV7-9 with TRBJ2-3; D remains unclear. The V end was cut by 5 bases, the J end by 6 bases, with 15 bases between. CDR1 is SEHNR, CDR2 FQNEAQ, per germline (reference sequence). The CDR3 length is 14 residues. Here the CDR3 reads CASSRTGWMDTQYF. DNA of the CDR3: TGTGCCAGCAGCAGGACCGGGTGGATGGATACGCAGTATTTT.

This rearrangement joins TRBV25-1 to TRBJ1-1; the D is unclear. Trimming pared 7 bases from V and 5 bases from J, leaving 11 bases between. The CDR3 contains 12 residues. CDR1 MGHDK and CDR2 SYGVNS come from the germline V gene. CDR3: CASTDQGTEAFF. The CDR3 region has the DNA TGTGCCAGCACTGACCAAGGGACTGAAGCTTTCTTT. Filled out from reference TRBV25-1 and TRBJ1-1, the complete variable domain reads EADIYQTPRYLVIGTGKKITLECSQTMGHDKMYWYQQDPGMELHLIHYSYGVNSTEKGDLSSESTVSRIRTEHFPLTLESARPSHTSQYLCASTDQGTEAFFGQGTRLTVV.

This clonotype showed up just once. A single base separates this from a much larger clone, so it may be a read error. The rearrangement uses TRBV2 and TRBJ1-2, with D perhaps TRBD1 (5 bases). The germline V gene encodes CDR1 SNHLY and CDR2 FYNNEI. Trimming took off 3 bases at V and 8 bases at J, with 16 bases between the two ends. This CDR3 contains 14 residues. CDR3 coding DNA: TGTGCCAGCAGTGAGTGGGGCCTGGAGGACGGCTACACCTTC. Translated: CASSEWGLEDGYTF.

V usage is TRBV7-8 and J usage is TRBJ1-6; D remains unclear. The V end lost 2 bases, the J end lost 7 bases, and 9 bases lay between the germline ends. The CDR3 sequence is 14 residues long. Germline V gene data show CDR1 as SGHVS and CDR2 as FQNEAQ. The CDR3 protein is CASSLIVGNSPLHF. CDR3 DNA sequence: TGTGCCAGCAGCTTAATTGTCGGAAATTCACCCCTCCACTTT.

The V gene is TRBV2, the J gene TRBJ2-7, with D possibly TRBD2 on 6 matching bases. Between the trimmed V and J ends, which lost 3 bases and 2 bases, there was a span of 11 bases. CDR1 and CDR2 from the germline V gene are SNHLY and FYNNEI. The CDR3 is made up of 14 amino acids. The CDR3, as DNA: TGTGCCAGCAGTGAGGGAGGAGGAACCTACGAGCAGTACTTC. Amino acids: CASSEGGGTYEQYF. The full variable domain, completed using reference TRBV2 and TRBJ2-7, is EPEVTQTPSHQVTQMGQEVILRCVPISNHLYFYWYRQILGQKVEFLVSFYNNEISEKSEIFDDQFSVERPDGSNFTLKIRSTKLEDSAMYFCASSEGGGTYEQYFGPGTRLTVT.

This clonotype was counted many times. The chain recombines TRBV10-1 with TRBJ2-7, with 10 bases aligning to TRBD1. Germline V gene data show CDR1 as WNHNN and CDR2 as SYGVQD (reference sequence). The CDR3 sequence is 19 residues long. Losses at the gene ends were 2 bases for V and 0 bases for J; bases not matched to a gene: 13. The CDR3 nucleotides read TGCGCCAGCAGTGAGCCGATAAGGCGGGACAGGGGACCCTCCTACGAGCAGTACTTC. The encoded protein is CASSEPIRRDRGPSYEQYF.

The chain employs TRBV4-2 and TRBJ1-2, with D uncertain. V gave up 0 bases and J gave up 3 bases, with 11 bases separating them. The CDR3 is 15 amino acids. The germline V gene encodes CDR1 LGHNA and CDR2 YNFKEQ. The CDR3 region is CASSQEGSPHYGYTF. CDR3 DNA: TGTGCCAGCAGCCAAGAGGGATCCCCCCACTATGGCTACACCTTC.

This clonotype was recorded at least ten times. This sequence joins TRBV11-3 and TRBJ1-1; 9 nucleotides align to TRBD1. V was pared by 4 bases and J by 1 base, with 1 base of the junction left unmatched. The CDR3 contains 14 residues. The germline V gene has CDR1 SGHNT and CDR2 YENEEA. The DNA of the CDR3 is TGTGCCAGCAGCTCGGGACAGGGGAACACTGAAGCTTTCTTT. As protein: CASSSGQGNTEAFF.

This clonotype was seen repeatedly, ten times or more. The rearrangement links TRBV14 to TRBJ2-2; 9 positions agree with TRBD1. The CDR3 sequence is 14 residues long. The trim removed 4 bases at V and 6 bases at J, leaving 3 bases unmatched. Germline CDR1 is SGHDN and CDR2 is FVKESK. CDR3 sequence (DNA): TGTGCCAGCAGCCTTCGACAGGGGGCCGGGGAGCTGTTTTTT. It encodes CASSLRQGAGELFF. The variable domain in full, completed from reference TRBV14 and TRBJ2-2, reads EAGVTQFPSHSVIEKGQTVTLRCDPISGHDNLYWYRRVMGKEIKFLLHFVKESKQDESGMPNNRFLAERTGGTYSTLKVQPAELEDSGVYFCASSLRQGAGELFFGEGSRLTVL.

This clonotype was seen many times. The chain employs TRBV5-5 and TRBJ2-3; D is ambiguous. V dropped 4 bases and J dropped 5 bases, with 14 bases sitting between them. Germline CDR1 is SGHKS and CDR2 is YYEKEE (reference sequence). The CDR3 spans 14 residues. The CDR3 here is CASSLERERDTQYF. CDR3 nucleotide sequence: TGTGCCAGCAGCCTAGAACGAGAGCGAGATACGCAGTATTTT.

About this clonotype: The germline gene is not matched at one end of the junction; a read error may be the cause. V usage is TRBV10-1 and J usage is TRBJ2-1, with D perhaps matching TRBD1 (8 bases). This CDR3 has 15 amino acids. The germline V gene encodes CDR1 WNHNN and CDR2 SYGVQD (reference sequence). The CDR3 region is CASSPHTGGDNEQFF. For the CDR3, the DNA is TGTGCCAGCTCACCACATACAGGGGGGGACAATGAGCAGTTCTTC.

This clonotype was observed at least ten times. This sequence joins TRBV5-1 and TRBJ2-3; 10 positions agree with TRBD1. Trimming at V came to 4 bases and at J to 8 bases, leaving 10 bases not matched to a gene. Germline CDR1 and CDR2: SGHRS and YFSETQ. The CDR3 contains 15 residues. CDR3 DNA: TGCGCCAGCAGCGGAAGACAGGGGGCCGAAGGTACGCAGTATTTT. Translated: CASSGRQGAEGTQYF. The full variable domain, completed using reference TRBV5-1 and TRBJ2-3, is KAGVTQTPRYLIKTRGQQVTLSCSPISGHRSVSWYQQTPGQGLQFLFEYFSETQRNKGNFPGRFSGRQFSNSRSEMNVSTLELGDSALYLCASSGRQGAEGTQYFGPGTRLTVL.

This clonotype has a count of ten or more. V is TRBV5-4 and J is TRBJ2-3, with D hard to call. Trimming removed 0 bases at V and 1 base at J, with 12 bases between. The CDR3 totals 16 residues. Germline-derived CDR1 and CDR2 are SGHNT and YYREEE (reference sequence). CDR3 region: CASSLASGGGTDTQYF. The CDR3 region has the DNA TGTGCCAGCAGCTTGGCGTCCGGTGGGGGCACAGATACGCAGTATTTT.

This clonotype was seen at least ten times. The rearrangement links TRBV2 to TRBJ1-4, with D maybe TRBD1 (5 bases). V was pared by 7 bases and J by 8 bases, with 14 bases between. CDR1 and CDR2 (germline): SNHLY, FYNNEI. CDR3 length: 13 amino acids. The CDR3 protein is CASKPAPGEKLFF. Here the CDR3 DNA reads TGTGCCAGCAAGCCGGCCCCAGGGGAAAAACTGTTTTTT.

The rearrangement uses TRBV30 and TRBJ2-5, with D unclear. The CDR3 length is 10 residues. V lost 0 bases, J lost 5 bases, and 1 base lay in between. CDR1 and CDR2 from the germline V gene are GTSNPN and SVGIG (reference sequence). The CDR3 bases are TGTGCCTGGAGTGTGGAGACCCAGTACTTC. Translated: CAWSVETQYF.

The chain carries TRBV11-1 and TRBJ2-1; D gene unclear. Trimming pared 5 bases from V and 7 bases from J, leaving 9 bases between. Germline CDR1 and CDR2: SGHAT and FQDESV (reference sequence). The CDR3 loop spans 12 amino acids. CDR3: CASSPDDNEQFF. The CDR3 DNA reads TGTGCCAGCAGCCCGGACGATAATGAGCAGTTCTTC.

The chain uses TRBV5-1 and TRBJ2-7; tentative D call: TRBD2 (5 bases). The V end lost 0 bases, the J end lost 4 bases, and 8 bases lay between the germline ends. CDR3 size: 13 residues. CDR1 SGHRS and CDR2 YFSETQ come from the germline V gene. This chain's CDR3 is CASSLARDYEQYF. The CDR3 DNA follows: TGCGCCAGCAGCTTGGCCCGGGATTACGAGCAGTACTTC. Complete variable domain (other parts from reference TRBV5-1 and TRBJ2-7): KAGVTQTPRYLIKTRGQQVTLSCSPISGHRSVSWYQQTPGQGLQFLFEYFSETQRNKGNFPGRFSGRQFSNSRSEMNVSTLELGDSALYLCASSLARDYEQYFGPGTRLTVT.

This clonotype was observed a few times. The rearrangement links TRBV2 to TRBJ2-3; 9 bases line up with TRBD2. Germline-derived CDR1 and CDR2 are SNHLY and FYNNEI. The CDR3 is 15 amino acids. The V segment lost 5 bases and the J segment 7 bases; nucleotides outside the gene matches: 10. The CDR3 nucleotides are TGTGCCAGCAGTTCTCAAGCGGGGGGAAGGTATACGCAGTATTTT. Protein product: CASSSQAGGRYTQYF.

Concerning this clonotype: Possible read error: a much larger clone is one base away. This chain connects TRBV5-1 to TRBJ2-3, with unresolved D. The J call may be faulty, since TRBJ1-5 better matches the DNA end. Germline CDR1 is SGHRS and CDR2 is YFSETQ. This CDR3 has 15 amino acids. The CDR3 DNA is TGCGCCAGCAGCTTGGAAGGGTATCGCACAGATACGCAGCATTTT. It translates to CASSLEGYRTDTQHF.